This record looks at one T cell receptor (beta chain) sequence and its context. Its antigen has not been determined. Base quality data are lacking; no much larger clone is found one base away. The CDR3 runs 14 amino acids, cysteine and phenylalanine included. Only the CDR3 part of the read is kept: 42 bases, read in frame from the first base. The trim is 3 bases for V and 2 bases for J, with a gap of 10 bases between the germline ends. The method was PCR. At the Johns Hopkins FTIC core, DNA from the cultured CD4+ T cells underwent TCR sequencing with the Oncomine TCR Beta short-read assay. Genomic DNA was extracted from the cultured CD4+ T cells with the QIAamp micro DNA kit. The Oncomine TCR Beta libraries from cultured CD4+ T cells were pooled using unique dual indexes and then sequenced on an Illumina iSeq 100. The original pipeline was this. Non-productive sequences were removed, and CDR3s not starting with C, not ending with F or W, or shorter than 7 amino acids were discarded. Antigen-specific clonotypes were identified using the MANAFEST web application through comparison of peptide-stimulated wells with reference and other culture wells. For a clone to be called positive, the clone needed an FDR below 0.05, an odds ratio above 5, and a productive frequency above 0.1% in at least two of three replicate wells. A clonotype was classed as cross-reactive if the clonotype showed significant expansion both in SARS-CoV-2 spike wells and in at least one common cold coronavirus spike condition. CDR3 homology was assessed with Levenshtein distances (stringdist) and unrooted phylogenetic trees (ape) in R version 3.6.1. Using fastp at Q25 and MiXCR, TCRdb reprocessed the public reads and kept productive beta chains. A single entry per CDR3 protein holds the most common genes and DNA from its merged rows. The V and J calls were determined by TCRdb, not by the authors. The sample includes about 15,000 distinct CDR3 sequences, with about 40% observed a single time. The ten largest clones capture less than 25% of the sample.

The source of the sample is a study of vaccination and CD4 T cells after COVID-19 (dated by TCRdb to between 2021 and 2023). For the wider study: Every convalescent patient had a positive nasal swab PCR test for SARS-CoV-2, with mild disease in nine or ten patients and severe disease in one. Culture stimuli were overlapping spike peptide pools from SARS-CoV-2 and from the common cold coronaviruses HCoV-NL63, HCoV-OC43 and HCoV-229E. Post-COVID blood samples were collected from convalescent patients a median of around 100 days after diagnosis, with a range of about 30 to 170 days. Participants received two doses of either the Pfizer-BioNTech BNT162b2 vaccine (n=8) or the Moderna mRNA-1273 vaccine (n=2). In control cultures, a CEFX viral epitope pool was used as positive control, an HIV-1 Nef peptide pool was used as negative control, or no peptide was added. The spike-specific CD4+ TCR repertoire was compared before and after mRNA vaccination in fewer than eleven COVID-19 convalescent patients and a handful of infection-naive healthy vaccine recipients. The convalescent cohort included six males and four females, with two Hispanic individuals, seven Caucasians, two Asians and one multiracial person. Post-vaccine blood samples were obtained a median of around 74 days after the second vaccine dose, with a range of roughly 14 to 241 days.

In light of the paper, this sample's treatment or condition label describes: roughly 11-day PBMC culture with coronavirus spike peptide pools or control peptides (ViraFEST assay). The ViraFEST assay was used in the study, in which antigen-specific T cells were expanded with peptide pools and expanded clonotypes were subsequently identified by TCR sequencing. The convalescent patients' positive SARS-CoV-2 PCR tests were from March to December 2020, which was before the Alpha, Beta and Delta variants emerged in the United States. Each well held around 2.1 million PBMCs cultured with approximately 10 ug/ml peptide pools in IMDM containing around 5% human AB serum and roughly 10 IU/ml IL-2. Half of the culture medium was replaced with fresh IL-2-containing medium on days 3 and 7. After approximately eleven days of culture, CD4+ T cells were isolated by negative selection with the EasySep CD4+ T cell isolation kit. PBMCs were separated from whole blood using Ficoll-Paque Plus gradient centrifugation and then either used fresh or cryopreserved at -140C. Triplicate wells were generally used for each culture condition.

The investigation overall reported the following: Only a relatively small number of convalescent patients were included in the study, and early timepoints following natural infection were not analyzed. Among convalescent patients, a median about 86% of the SARS-CoV-2-reactive clones seen after vaccination appeared only after vaccination, which suggests priming specific to the vaccine. An increase in the median number of SARS-CoV-2-reactive clonotypes from 21 after infection to roughly 36 after vaccination was observed, but the change was not found to be significant. In convalescent patients, nearly all vaccine-specific clones (304 of 307) were found to be mono-reactive for SARS-CoV-2 spike rather than cross-reactive with common cold coronaviruses.

The sample comprised cultured CD4+ T cells from blood. Here the chain combines TRBV12-3 or TRBV12-4 and TRBJ2-5; the D gene is not confidently resolved. This clonotype was obtained from a human donor with COVID-19. The DNA reads TGTGCCAGCAGTTTCCACCCACGGCAAGAGACCCAGTACTTC. This yields the protein CASSFHPRQETQYF.